This T cell receptor (beta chain) is from a study of shared clonotypes between healthy human individuals. Study observations and caveats: Sharing across several donors was seen in 4% to 5% of naive CD4 clonotypes. Blood was the sole source, and tissue repertoires probably differ. Naive subsets generally exceeded memory subsets in estimated richness.

Regarding this clone: Its target is unknown.

All donors were healthy HIV-negative adults lacking recent acute infections or vaccinations. Clones were read by immunoSEQ multiplex PCR, and TCRdb kept only the in-frame ones, dropping some. The sample yields about 2.3 million clones, approximately 95% seen once. Input material: naive CD4+ T cells from PBMCs. Subset defined: CD45RA+ positively selected. The clonotype originates from a man between 18 and 35 years old in good health. Some clones in this sample may be carry-over from other donors' samples.

CDR3 in DNA: TGTGCCAGCAGCCCCCCCCCTTCGTCGGGGGACACTGAAGCTTTCTTT. Its protein is CASSPPPSSGDTEAFF. The chain joins TRBV4-2 to TRBJ1-1, with D possibly matching TRBD1 (5 bases). The V gene lost 4 bases and the J gene lost 3 bases, with 18 bases spanning the gap. The germline gives CDR1 LGHNA, CDR2 YNFKEQ. This CDR3 has 16 residues.